What follows are 24 T cell receptor beta chains derived from one specimen sequenced in a study of T cells in Graves' hyperthyroidism and ophthalmopathy (dated by TCRdb to between 2018 and 2021). The library was made by multiplex PCR. Sequencing was carried out with an Illumina HiSeq 2000. TCR beta CDR3 regions were amplified from RNA transcripts. A first-round RT-PCR of the TCR CDR3 used the HTBI primer set with the Qiagen OneStep RT-PCR kit. TCRdb applied fastp at Q25 and MiXCR to the public reads, then kept only in-frame beta chains. Rows with one shared CDR3 protein collapse into an entry with the most common genes and DNA. Across this sample there are roughly 510,000 distinct CDR3 sequences, with over 45% seen only once. The ten largest make up around 47% of the sample. The sequencing sample was made of peripheral blood or thyroid tissue (not recorded which). These receptors all come from an adult woman with Graves' disease, either hyperthyroidism or ophthalmopathy (not recorded which).

The J gene is TRBJ1-1, the V gene TRBV7-3; D unclear. V lost 4 bases and J 1 base, leaving 10 bases between the germline ends. CDR3 length: 14 residues. Germline V gene sequence: CDR1 SGHTA, CDR2 FQGTGA. CDR3 in amino acids: CASSSQATNTEAFF. In DNA form, the CDR3 reads TGTGCCAGCAGCTCCCAGGCAACGAACACTGAAGCTTTCTTT.

This clonotype appeared a few times. The V gene is TRBV5-8, the J gene TRBJ2-7; 7 bases line up with TRBD1. Germline CDR1 is SGHTS and CDR2 is YDEGEE. Unmatched junction bases numbered 4, after V lost 4 bases and J lost 3 bases. The CDR3 has 13 amino acids. Written as DNA, the CDR3 is TGTGCCAGCAGCGCAGACAGGGACTACGAGCAGTACTTC. Translated, it gives CASSADRDYEQYF.

The V and J genes are TRBV13 and TRBJ2-7; D is perhaps TRBD2 (6 bases). Trimming cost V 6 bases and J 6 bases, with 18 bases left between them. This CDR3 spans 14 amino acids. Germline values: CDR1 PRHDT, CDR2 FYEKMQ (reference sequence). The CDR3 here is CASSSGGTGGEQYF. The CDR3 coding sequence is TGTGCCAGCAGTTCCGGAGGCACCGGGGGCGAGCAGTACTTC.

This chain uses TRBV29-1 with TRBJ2-7, with no clear D. CDR3 length: 12 residues. Germline loops: CDR1 SQVTM, CDR2 ANQGSEA. The V and J ends lost 4 bases and 7 bases respectively, with 14 bases between them. CDR3 sequence: CSVGPIKGEQYF. As DNA, the CDR3 is TGCAGCGTTGGGCCGATCAAAGGGGAGCAGTACTTC.

A word on this clonotype: A read error may account for a junction end that differs from germline. In nucleotides, the CDR3 is TGCAGTGCCGACACAGGGGAGCTGTTTTTT. It yields the protein CSADTGELFF. J is TRBJ2-2 and V is TRBV20-1; unclear D gene. CDR1 and CDR2 (germline): DFQATT, SNEGSKA (reference sequence). CDR3 length equals 10 residues.

This clonotype has more than one count but fewer than ten. This chain joins TRBV6-1 and TRBJ2-6; D not certain. The CDR3 runs to 13 residues. Trimming stripped 11 bases from V and 4 bases from J, with 12 bases between. Germline CDR1 is MNHNS and CDR2 is SASEGT. Here the CDR3 DNA reads TGTGCCGCAGCGAACACCGGGGCCAACGTCCTGACTTTC. This sequence encodes CAAANTGANVLTF.

This clonotype occurred once. The chain links TRBV20-1 to TRBJ2-6; D is unclear. V was trimmed by 4 bases and J by 7 bases, leaving 11 bases between them. The germline CDR1 and CDR2 sequences are DFQATT and SNEGSKA (reference sequence). The CDR3 consists of 13 residues. Written as DNA, the CDR3 is TGCAGTGCTACCGACCCGACAGCCAACGTCCTGACTTTC. It translates to CSATDPTANVLTF.

This clonotype turned up a few times. The CDR3 spells CSVVTGGQENTEAFF. CDR3 sequence (DNA): TGCAGCGTTGTAACCGGGGGACAGGAGAACACTGAAGCTTTCTTT. The V call is TRBV29-1, the J call TRBJ1-1; 8 nucleotides agree with TRBD1. V lost 4 bases to trimming and J lost 1 base; unmatched junction nucleotides: 8. CDR3 size: 15 residues. The germline V gene has CDR1 SQVTM and CDR2 ANQGSEA.

This clonotype has ten or more counts. This chain's CDR3 is CSATSGLAESYEQYF. DNA for the CDR3: TGCAGTGCCACAAGTGGACTAGCGGAGAGCTACGAGCAGTACTTC. This rearrangement joins TRBV20-1 to TRBJ2-7, with 10 positions matching TRBD2. CDR3 size: 15 residues. CDR1 is DFQATT, CDR2 SNEGSKA, per germline (reference sequence). J gave up 3 bases and V 6 bases, and 11 bases lay outside the gene matches.

Concerning this clonotype itself: The missing conserved phenylalanine or tryptophan at the end of this CDR3 makes a read error likely. The DNA is left out, because the CDR3 cannot be placed on it with certainty; the CDR3 is given as TCRdb lists it. The chain recombines TRBV20-1 with TRBJ1-1; TRBD1, the table's D call, was not compared with the DNA. The V gene's germline CDR1 is DFQATT and CDR2 SNEGSKA (reference sequence). The CDR3 is 10 residues long, counting both termini. The CDR3 sequence: CSATPGAANY.

In its sample, this clonotype was seen many times. CDR3 sequence (DNA): TGTGCCAGCAGCTTAGTCAAAACCGGGGAGCTGTTTTTT. It is translated as CASSLVKTGELFF. The chain couples TRBV7-2 to TRBJ2-2; D is ambiguous. Trimming left V 1 base short and J 5 bases short, with 5 bases between. The CDR3 loop spans 13 amino acids. Germline CDR1 is SGHTA and CDR2 is FQGNSA. Based on the CDR3 plus reference TRBV7-2 and TRBJ2-2, the full variable domain is GAGVSQSPSNKVTEKGKDVELRCDPISGHTALYWYRQSLGQGLEFLIYFQGNSAPDKSGLPSDRFSAERTGGSVSTLTIQRTQQEDSAVYLCASSLVKTGELFFGEGSRLTVL.

This clonotype turned up a few times. Relative to the germline gene, one junction end is altered; a read error may explain this. The rearrangement joins TRBV7-2 to TRBJ2-5; D is perhaps TRBD1 (5 bases). The germline gives CDR1 SGHTA, CDR2 FQGNSA. The CDR3 loop spans 14 amino acids. The CDR3: CASSFWTPSEAQYF. In DNA form, the CDR3 reads TGTGCCAGCAGCTTCTGGACACCTTCAGAGGCCCAGTACTTC.

This chain joins TRBV20-1 and TRBJ1-1; no firm D call. Germline CDR1 and CDR2: DFQATT and SNEGSKA (reference sequence). This CDR3 contains 16 residues. Trimming removed 3 bases from V and 4 bases from J, with 21 bases in between. Here the CDR3 reads CSASGLRRVTSTEAFF. CDR3 nucleotides: TGCAGTGCTAGTGGCCTTCGTCGGGTGACGAGCACTGAAGCTTTCTTT.

The V gene is TRBV7-2, the J gene TRBJ1-1; the match to TRBD1 covers 10 bases. With 0 bases clipped from V and 8 bases from J, the junction kept 9 bases outside the gene matches. Germline CDR1 reads SGHTA; CDR2 reads FQGNSA. The CDR3 totals 16 residues. The CDR3 nucleotides read TGTGCCAGCAGCTTAGCAGGGGGACAGGGGACAACAGAAGCTTTCTTT. Translating gives CASSLAGGQGTTEAFF.

This clonotype was observed many times. V and J are TRBV7-9 and TRBJ1-6, with TRBD1 matching over 7 bases. CDR1 SEHNR and CDR2 FQNEAQ come from the germline V gene (reference sequence). V gave up 6 bases and J gave up 7 bases; unmatched junction bases: 6. The CDR3 contains 14 residues. The CDR3 sequence is CASRAQGPNSPLHF. The CDR3 DNA reads TGTGCCAGCAGAGCACAGGGGCCAAATTCACCCCTCCACTTT.

The rearrangement links TRBV5-5 to TRBJ1-4; 9 bases fit TRBD1. The ends lost 3 bases at V and 7 bases at J; junction bases unmatched: 13. The germline gives CDR1 SGHKS, CDR2 YYEKEE (reference sequence). The CDR3 is 17 amino acids. CDR3 nucleotide sequence: TGTGCCAGCAGCTGGGGGCCTCCGGGACAGGGTGGTGAAAAACTGTTTTTT. This sequence encodes CASSWGPPGQGGEKLFF.

The J gene is TRBJ1-2, the V gene TRBV10-3; 9 bases align to TRBD1. Per the germline V gene, CDR1 is ENHRY and CDR2 is SYGVKD. The length of the CDR3 is 17 residues. J was trimmed by 3 bases and V by 6 bases; bases with no gene match: 14. The CDR3 DNA is TGTGCCATCAGCAGAACCCCGGGACAGGGAGAATACTATGGCTACACCTTC. It specifies CAISRTPGQGEYYGYTF.

The rearrangement links TRBV11-2 to TRBJ2-7; TRBD1 matches at 8 bases. Germline values: CDR1 SGHAT, CDR2 FQNNGV. The trim removed 4 bases at V and 6 bases at J, leaving 8 bases unmatched. The CDR3 totals 14 residues. CDR3 DNA: TGTGCCAGCAGCTCCCCCCGACAGGGGCGCGAGCAGTACTTC. Its protein product is CASSSPRQGREQYF.

This clonotype was seen at least ten times. V gene TRBV15 combines with J gene TRBJ2-7, with D maybe TRBD1 (5 bases). The V and J ends lost 0 bases and 2 bases respectively, with 11 bases between them. The CDR3 totals 15 residues. Germline CDR1 LNHNV, CDR2 YYDKDF (reference sequence). The CDR3 here is CATSRDWGSTYEQYF. As DNA, the CDR3 is TGTGCCACCAGCAGAGATTGGGGCAGTACCTACGAGCAGTACTTC.

This clonotype has more than one count but fewer than ten. The V gene is TRBV29-1, the J gene TRBJ1-3; no clear D. Trimming took off 6 bases at V and 0 bases at J, with 9 bases between the two ends. Germline lookup yields CDR1 SQVTM and CDR2 ANQGSEA. The CDR3 loop spans 13 amino acids. The CDR3 sequence is CSVLQSSGNTIYF. The CDR3 bases are TGCAGCGTGCTCCAGAGCTCTGGAAACACCATATATTTT. Complete variable domain (other parts from reference TRBV29-1 and TRBJ1-3): SAVISQKPSRDICQRGTSLTIQCQVDSQVTMMFWYRQQPGQSLTLIATANQGSEATYESGFVIDKFPISRPNLTFSTLTVSNMSPEDSSIYLCSVLQSSGNTIYFGEGSWLTVV.

The table lists this clonotype with a few counts. The gene calls are TRBV10-3 and TRBJ2-7; D remains unclear. This CDR3 is built from 14 residues. Trimming took off 6 bases at V and 1 base at J, with 13 bases between the two ends. Germline V gives CDR1 ENHRY, CDR2 SYGVKD. The CDR3 sequence: CAIRPGTTSYEQYF. CDR3 DNA: TGTGCCATCAGGCCGGGTACAACATCCTACGAGCAGTACTTC.

The CDR3 sequence is CASGSTRVNTGELFF. The CDR3 DNA is TGTGCCAGCGGCTCGACTAGAGTGAACACCGGGGAGCTGTTTTTT. The chain recombines TRBV7-9 with TRBJ2-2, with a weak D call TRBD2 (6 bases). Germline V gene data show CDR1 as SEHNR and CDR2 as FQNEAQ (reference sequence). The CDR3 is 15 residues long. V lost 8 bases and J lost 1, with 14 bases in between.

Note on this clonotype: This may stem from a read error, because a much larger clone lies one nucleotide away. This rearrangement joins TRBV5-6 to TRBJ2-6; 9 nucleotides match TRBD1. CDR1 is SGHDT and CDR2 is YYEEEE in the germline V gene. Trimming cost V 4 bases and J 11 bases; bases outside gene matches: 7. This CDR3 is built from 14 residues. As DNA, the CDR3 is TGTGCCAGCAGCCACCGGGACAGGGACTACGTCCTGACTTTC. It translates to CASSHRDRDYVLTF.

Ten or more counts support this clonotype. Here the CDR3 reads CATSRPGLAQETQYF. Written as DNA, the CDR3 is TGTGCCACCAGCAGACCGGGACTAGCTCAAGAGACCCAGTACTTC. The chain employs TRBV15 and TRBJ2-5; 9 bases are shared with TRBD2. CDR1 is LNHNV, CDR2 YYDKDF, per germline (reference sequence). CDR3 length: 15 residues. The V gene end was trimmed by 2 bases and the J gene end by 2 bases; junction bases not matched to a gene: 3.